Following are 27 T cell receptor beta chains from one sample sequenced in a study of cytomegalovirus exposure and HLA in healthy donors. The PCR was carried out with 60 Vbeta primers and 13 Jbeta primers. Here immunoSEQ multiplex PCR was the method, and the copy in TCRdb shows in-frame clones only, minus some. The table shows under 200,000 clones, with roughly 75% occurring only once. Sequenced: PBMCs. The receptors here all came from a woman aged 40 to 49 in good health and CMV-seropositive.

The rearrangement joins TRBV28 to TRBJ1-1, with D tentatively TRBD1 (5 bases). CDR1 MDHEN and CDR2 SYDVKM come from the germline V gene. The CDR3 length is 16 residues. The V and J ends lost 2 bases and 3 bases respectively, with 16 bases between them. CDR3 DNA: TGTGCCAGCAGTTTAGGGCAGCTCGGCAGGGACACTGAAGCTTTCTTT. Translating it yields CASSLGQLGRDTEAFF. Drawing the rest from reference TRBV28 and TRBJ1-1, the complete variable domain is DVKVTQSSRYLVKRTGEKVFLECVQDMDHENMFWYRQDPGLGLRLIYFSYDVKMKEKGDIPEGYSVSREKKERFSLILESASTNQTSMYLCASSLGQLGRDTEAFFGQGTRLTVV.

The chain recombines TRBV2 with TRBJ2-7; TRBD2 matches 8 bases. V gave up 4 bases and J gave up 3 bases; unmatched junction bases: 8. The CDR3 covers 15 residues. The germline CDR1 and CDR2 sequences are SNHLY and FYNNEI. This CDR3 reads CASSVWREAIYEQYF. The CDR3 DNA is TGTGCCAGCAGTGTTTGGCGGGAGGCGATCTACGAGCAGTACTTC. Using reference TRBV2 and TRBJ2-7 for the parts outside the CDR3, the full variable domain is EPEVTQTPSHQVTQMGQEVILRCVPISNHLYFYWYRQILGQKVEFLVSFYNNEISEKSEIFDDQFSVERPDGSNFTLKIRSTKLEDSAMYFCASSVWREAIYEQYFGPGTRLTVT.

The chain uses TRBV5-1 and TRBJ1-5; no definite D call. Trimming took 4 bases from V and 9 from J, leaving 20 bases between them. This CDR3 is built from 15 residues. CDR1 is SGHRS, CDR2 YFSETQ, per germline. The CDR3 sequence is CASSPPPQQVRPQHF. The CDR3 DNA follows: TGCGCCAGCAGCCCTCCCCCGCAACAAGTCCGGCCCCAGCATTTT.

V gene TRBV25-1 combines with J gene TRBJ1-1; tentatively, D is TRBD1 (5 bases). The germline V gene encodes CDR1 MGHDK and CDR2 SYGVNS. Between the trimmed V and J ends, which lost 4 bases and 7 bases, there was a span of 7 bases. This CDR3 spans 11 amino acids. The CDR3: CASSVQGEAFF. The CDR3 DNA sequence: TGTGCCAGCAGTGTTCAGGGTGAAGCTTTCTTT.

This clone appeared a few times. The chain uses TRBV25-1 and TRBJ2-1; D may be TRBD1 (6 bases). V was clipped by 6 bases and J by 4 bases, with 19 bases between them. This CDR3 region has 16 residues. CDR1 and CDR2 (germline): MGHDK, SYGVNS. The CDR3 loop is CASSSDPGQIYNEQFF. The CDR3 nucleotides read TGTGCCAGCAGCTCCGATCCGGGACAAATTTACAATGAGCAGTTCTTC.

The chain couples TRBV27 to TRBJ2-5, with 8 bases fitting TRBD2. Germline CDR1 reads MNHEY; CDR2 reads SMNVEV (reference sequence). This CDR3 contains 12 residues. With 7 bases clipped from V and 12 bases from J, the junction kept 10 bases outside the gene matches. This CDR3 is CASKSGSRDKYF. The CDR3 DNA follows: TGTGCCAGCAAAAGCGGGAGCCGGGATAAGTACTTC.

The genes are TRBV2 and TRBJ1-2; unclear D gene. Germline V gives CDR1 SNHLY, CDR2 FYNNEI. Between the trimmed V and J ends, which lost 2 bases and 2 bases, there was a span of 9 bases. This CDR3 has 14 residues. The CDR3 loop reads CASSERRQNYGYTF. DNA for the CDR3: TGTGCCAGCAGTGAAAGGCGGCAGAACTATGGCTACACCTTC.

The chain recombines TRBV7-8 with TRBJ2-3, with 12 bases aligning to TRBD2. The CDR3 runs 19 residues. The V gene's germline CDR1 is SGHVS and CDR2 FQNEAQ. V lost 4 bases, J lost 4 bases, and 15 bases stayed unmatched. The CDR3 region has the DNA TGTGCCAGCAGCTCCTACAGACTAGCGGGAGCGACCAGCGCAGATACGCAGTATTTT. It is translated as CASSSYRLAGATSADTQYF.

As DNA, the CDR3 is TGTGCCAGCAGTGCTCAACTAGCGGTATACAATGAGCAGTTCTTC. Its protein is CASSAQLAVYNEQFF. The chain uses TRBV2 and TRBJ2-1; 8 nucleotides align to TRBD2. Germline loops: CDR1 SNHLY, CDR2 FYNNEI. V gave up 4 bases and J gave up 4 bases; unmatched junction bases: 6. This CDR3 is 15 amino acids long.

The gene calls are TRBV11-2 and TRBJ2-5; possibly TRBD1 for D (6 bases). CDR3 length equals 16 residues. V was trimmed by 1 base and J by 3 bases, leaving 15 bases between them. CDR1 and CDR2 (germline): SGHAT, FQNNGV. CDR3 DNA sequence: TGTGCCAGCAGCTTAGGAATCCTCCGGGACAAAGAGACCCAGTACTTC. Amino acid sequence: CASSLGILRDKETQYF. The variable domain in full, completed from reference TRBV11-2 and TRBJ2-5, reads EAGVAQSPRYKIIEKRQSVAFWCNPISGHATLYWYQQILGQGPKLLIQFQNNGVVDDSQLPKDRFSAERLKGVDSTLKIQPAKLEDSAVYLCASSLGILRDKETQYFGPGTRLLVL.

In its sample, this clone was seen a few times. V usage is TRBV19 and J usage is TRBJ2-2, with 8 bases aligning to TRBD2. From germline, CDR1 is LNHDA and CDR2 SQIVND (reference sequence). This CDR3 spans 17 amino acids. The J segment lost 2 bases and the V segment lost 4 bases, leaving 9 bases of the junction unmatched. The CDR3 region is CASSTRSGGKNTGELFF. The CDR3 DNA is TGTGCCAGTAGTACCAGGAGCGGGGGCAAAAACACCGGGGAGCTGTTTTTT.

This clone was seen a few times. The rearrangement links TRBV25-1 to TRBJ2-7; perhaps TRBD1 as D (6 bases). The germline gives CDR1 MGHDK, CDR2 SYGVNS. This CDR3 has 14 residues. Trimming removed 2 bases at V and 5 bases at J, with 13 bases between. CDR3 DNA: TGTGCCAGCAGTGAAATGGGCAGGGGCCACGAGCAGTACTTC. Translation gives CASSEMGRGHEQYF.

The chain is built from TRBV28 and TRBJ2-5, with 7 bases fitting TRBD2. Germline lookup yields CDR1 MDHEN and CDR2 SYDVKM. V shed 4 bases, J shed 5 bases, and the junction held 4 bases outside the gene matches. The CDR3 is 13 amino acids. The CDR3, as DNA: TGTGCCAGCAGTTCCTCCGGGAGGGAGACCCAGTACTTC. It codes for CASSSSGRETQYF.

The V call is TRBV9, the J call TRBJ1-2; 10 nucleotides line up with TRBD1. V lost 4 bases and J lost 7; bases outside the gene matches: 10. Germline V gene data show CDR1 as SGDLS and CDR2 as YYNGEE. This CDR3 comprises 15 residues. The CDR3 DNA follows: TGTGCCAGCAGCCCCCGGACAGGGGGGAAGGTTGGCTACACCTTC. This sequence encodes CASSPRTGGKVGYTF.

The V call is TRBV7-3, the J call TRBJ2-2; 10 bases match TRBD2. CDR1 is SGHTA and CDR2 is FQGTGA in the germline V gene. The CDR3 extends over 17 amino acids. V was pared by 1 base and J by 5 bases, with 7 bases of the junction left unmatched. DNA of the CDR3: TGTGCCAGCAGCTTAAACAGCGGGAGGGGAGGGACCGGGGAGCTGTTTTTT. Translation gives CASSLNSGRGGTGELFF.

The V gene is TRBV6-5, the J gene TRBJ2-7; the D gene is possibly TRBD2 (6 bases). Germline V lookup: CDR1 MNHEY, CDR2 SVGAGI. Trimming removed 8 bases at V and 6 bases at J, with 14 bases between. CDR3 length: 12 residues. CDR3 region: CASGRLSGEQYF. The CDR3 nucleotides are TGTGCCAGCGGGAGGCTTTCAGGCGAGCAGTACTTC.

The chain has TRBV6-1 and TRBJ2-1, with a possible D match to TRBD2 (6 bases). The CDR3 totals 19 residues. V shed 2 bases and J shed 4 bases, with 24 bases lying between them. Per germline, CDR1 MNHNS and CDR2 SASEGT. CDR3 bases: TGTGCCAGCAGTGAAAGAGGTCGGAAGAAAGGGACTCGGTACAATGAGCAGTTCTTC. As protein: CASSERGRKKGTRYNEQFF.

The chain recombines TRBV30 with TRBJ1-4; D call uncertain. V lost 2 bases, J lost 4 bases, and 11 bases lay in between. The germline V gene encodes CDR1 GTSNPN and CDR2 SVGIG (reference sequence). The CDR3 contains 14 residues. The CDR3 here is CAWSIERLNEKLFF. CDR3 in DNA: TGTGCCTGGAGTATTGAGCGCCTTAATGAAAAACTGTTTTTT.

The rearrangement uses TRBV7-8 and TRBJ1-4; D perhaps matches TRBD1 (5 bases). With 5 bases removed from V and 8 bases from J, the gap between germline ends came to 18 bases. This CDR3 comprises 15 residues. Germline CDR1 reads SGHVS; CDR2 reads FQNEAQ. The CDR3 sequence: CASSLSGTPGEKLFF. The CDR3 DNA reads TGTGCCAGCAGCCTTAGCGGGACCCCGGGGGAAAAACTGTTTTTT.

The rearrangement joins TRBV28 to TRBJ2-5, with TRBD1 matching over 7 bases. Germline CDR1 reads MDHEN; CDR2 reads SYDVKM. This CDR3 has 13 amino acids. The V gene end was trimmed by 4 bases and the J gene end by 4 bases; junction bases not matched to a gene: 3. CDR3 sequence reads: CASSWSGGETQYF. Written as DNA, the CDR3 is TGTGCCAGCAGTTGGTCAGGGGGAGAGACCCAGTACTTC.

The chain joins TRBV19 to TRBJ1-1, with 9 bases that match TRBD1. The ends lost 6 bases at V and 7 bases at J; junction bases unmatched: 12. There are 15 residues in the CDR3. CDR1 and CDR2 from the germline V gene are LNHDA and SQIVND (reference sequence). The DNA for the CDR3 is TGTGCCAGTAGCAAAACCGGGACAGGGTGGAGTGAAGCTTTCTTT. Translating gives CASSKTGTGWSEAFF.

V usage is TRBV28 and J usage is TRBJ2-3; 9 positions agree with TRBD1. This CDR3 has 16 amino acids. V dropped 4 bases and J dropped 5; count of bases not matched to a gene: 10. Germline CDR1 is MDHEN and CDR2 is SYDVKM. CDR3 DNA sequence: TGTGCCAGCAGTTCCGGGACAGGGAATCCTTTAGATACGCAGTATTTT. As protein: CASSSGTGNPLDTQYF.

The rearrangement uses TRBV25-1 and TRBJ2-5; 9 bases match TRBD2. The DNA matches TRBJ2-7 better at its end, which makes the J call doubtful. CDR3 length: 13 residues. CDR1 MGHDK and CDR2 SYGVNS come from the germline V gene. The CDR3 reads CASKASGNYEQYF. The CDR3 DNA reads TGTGCCAGCAAAGCTAGCGGGAACTACGAGCAGTACTTC.

This clone was found a few times. The V call is TRBV6-1, the J call TRBJ2-1, with TRBD2 as a possible D gene (6 bases). The CDR3 extends over 13 amino acids. The germline V and J ends were trimmed by 3 bases and 6 bases, with 9 bases remaining between them. Germline CDR1 is MNHNS and CDR2 is SASEGT. The CDR3 region has the DNA TGTGCCAGCAGTGATTTGGAGGGCAATGAGCAGTTCTTC. It codes for CASSDLEGNEQFF.

V is TRBV23-1 and J is TRBJ2-7; 7 bases line up with TRBD1. TRBV23-1 qualifies as an ORF whose function is uncertain. The CDR3 length is 13 residues. V lost 7 bases to trimming and J lost 6 bases; unmatched junction nucleotides: 9. As DNA, the CDR3 is TGCGCCAGCACCCAGGGGGTAGGGGGCGAGCAGTACTTC. Its protein product is CASTQGVGGEQYF.

This clone was counted once. The gene calls are TRBV12-2 and TRBJ2-5; TRBD2 was called by the table and not checked on the DNA. TRBV12-2 is reported as a pseudogene. The CDR3 sequence is 20 residues long. The CDR3 nucleotides read TGTGCAAGTCGCTTTTTATACGACCGGACTAGCGGGAGAGACCAAGAGACCCAGTACTTC. Translated, it gives CASRFLYDRTSGRDQETQYF.

This chain connects TRBV11-2 to TRBJ2-3; D remains ambiguous. Germline V gene data show CDR1 as SGHAT and CDR2 as FQNNGV. This CDR3 has 13 amino acids. The germline V and J ends were trimmed by 3 bases and 0 bases, with 4 bases remaining between them. In nucleotides, the CDR3 is TGTGCCAGCAGCTTTCTTAGCACAGATACGCAGTATTTT. Translation gives CASSFLSTDTQYF.